The 8 T cell receptor beta chains presented below share a single source sample, sequenced in a study of cytomegalovirus exposure and HLA in healthy donors. 13 Jbeta primers and 60 Vbeta primers were used for the PCR. Data came from immunoSEQ multiplex PCR; TCRdb stores just in-frame clones and leaves some out. The table lists some 150,000 clones, roughly four fifths of them singletons. Sample: PBMCs. Receptor source: a man aged 35 to 55 in good health and CMV-seropositive.

This sequence joins TRBV7-9 and TRBJ2-3; 7 nucleotides agree with TRBD2. The germline gives CDR1 SEHNR, CDR2 FQNEAQ (reference sequence). CDR3 length: 13 residues. V lost 1 base, J lost 8 bases, and 3 bases stayed unmatched. CDR3 protein: CASSLEGRGTQYF. In DNA form, the CDR3 reads TGTGCCAGCAGCTTAGAGGGGAGGGGTACGCAGTATTTT.

This chain joins TRBV4-2 and TRBJ1-2, with TRBD1 identical over 7 bases. V was pared by 0 bases and J by 4 bases, with 5 bases of the junction left unmatched. The CDR3 runs 15 residues. The germline V gene has CDR1 LGHNA and CDR2 YNFKEQ. As DNA, the CDR3 is TGTGCCAGCAGCCAAGATCCTGGGACAGTCTATGGCTACACCTTC. This encodes CASSQDPGTVYGYTF.

This clone was found a few times. The chain uses TRBV29-1 and TRBJ1-1; 7 nucleotides agree with TRBD1. CDR3 length equals 13 residues. CDR1 SQVTM and CDR2 ANQGSEA come from the germline V gene. The ends lost 5 bases at V and 5 bases at J; junction bases unmatched: 8. Here the CDR3 DNA reads TGCAGCGTTTTCAACAGGGGTTGGACTGAAGCTTTCTTT. Translation gives CSVFNRGWTEAFF.

The rearrangement joins TRBV2 to TRBJ1-4; D is ambiguous. V was cut by 6 bases and J by 8 bases, with 13 bases left in between. The CDR3 covers 13 residues. CDR1 is SNHLY, CDR2 FYNNEI, per germline. The CDR3 loop is CASSGAVYEKLFF. The CDR3 DNA reads as TGTGCCAGCAGCGGAGCAGTGTACGAAAAACTGTTTTTT.

V is TRBV30 and J is TRBJ2-5; tentatively, D is TRBD2 (7 bases). Trimming took off 1 base at V and 6 bases at J, with 12 bases between the two ends. Germline lookup yields CDR1 GTSNPN and CDR2 SVGIG (reference sequence). There are 13 residues in the CDR3. CDR3 coding DNA: TGTGCCTGGAGTGCGGGGGGCCTAAAGACCCAGTACTTC. This translates into CAWSAGGLKTQYF.

The CDR3 bases are TGTGCCAGCAGCTCTACTAGCGGGGGGGATACGCAGTATTTT. As protein: CASSSTSGGDTQYF. J is TRBJ2-3 and V is TRBV11-3; TRBD2 aligns across 12 bases. The CDR3 has 14 residues. Trimming took 4 bases from V and 6 from J; bases not matched to a gene: 2. Germline V CDR1 and CDR2: SGHNT, YENEEA.

The chain has TRBV13 and TRBJ2-7; 14 bases agree with TRBD2. Germline trimming cut 5 bases from V and 3 bases from J; bases unmatched to any gene: 3. Per germline, CDR1 PRHDT and CDR2 FYEKMQ (reference sequence). CDR3 length: 15 amino acids. CDR3 DNA: TGTGCCAGCAGCCCTGGACTAGCGGGGGGCTACGAGCAGTACTTC. Translation gives CASSPGLAGGYEQYF.

The chain joins TRBV4-3 to TRBJ2-2, with TRBD2 as a possible D gene (6 bases). CDR3 length: 16 amino acids. Looked up from germline, CDR1 is LGHNA and CDR2 is YSLEER. With 1 base removed from V and 5 bases from J, the gap between germline ends came to 14 bases. Here the CDR3 DNA reads TGCGCCAGCAGCCAAGCACCGGGACTTCCAACCGGGGAGCTGTTTTTT. Residues: CASSQAPGLPTGELFF.